A single sample is the source of the 18 T cell receptor beta chains below, sequenced in a study of identical twins. MiXCR, run by TCRdb on the 5' RACE reads, gives a single entry per CDR3 protein. The top ten clones hold 0.45% to 0.5% of a sample with hundreds of thousands of distinct CDR3 sequences, around 24% of them seen once. Separately, the same data were catalogued under a study of yellow fever vaccine responses in identical twins.

Sequenced sample: CD4+ T cells sorted from blood. These receptors were collected from a woman in her late teens or twenties in good health.

J is TRBJ2-4 and V is TRBV10-3; D is possibly TRBD2 (6 bases). The CDR3 loop spans 15 amino acids. V gave up 4 bases and J gave up 0 bases, with 10 bases separating them. Germline V gene sequence: CDR1 ENHRY, CDR2 SYGVKD. The DNA for the CDR3 is TGTGCCATCAGTGGTGGGACTTCAGCCAAAAACATTCAGTACTTC. Translating it yields CAISGGTSAKNIQYF.

In this sample, this clonotype turned up a few times. The chain recombines TRBV29-1 with TRBJ2-7; D perhaps matches TRBD1 (8 bases). V lost 5 bases, J lost 6 bases, and 14 bases lay in between. CDR1 is SQVTM, CDR2 ANQGSEA, per germline. This CDR3 is 12 amino acids long. CDR3 DNA sequence: TGCAGCGTTAACAGGGGGGGGACCGAGCAGTACTTC. Its protein product is CSVNRGGTEQYF.

This clonotype appeared a few times. V usage is TRBV7-8 and J usage is TRBJ2-3, with D possibly being TRBD1 (5 bases). The germline CDR1 and CDR2 sequences are SGHVS and FQNEAQ. V was clipped by 3 bases and J by 0 bases, with 7 bases between them. The CDR3 loop spans 14 amino acids. The DNA of the CDR3 is TGTGCCAGCAGCTTTGGGGCAAGCACAGATACGCAGTATTTT. Translating gives CASSFGASTDTQYF.

The CDR3, as DNA: TGTGCCAGCATAGCAGGGGGCACCTACGAGCAGTACGTC. The encoded protein is CASIAGGTYEQYV. V gene TRBV6-1 combines with J gene TRBJ2-7, with 8 bases matching TRBD1. Germline-derived CDR1 and CDR2 are MNHNS and SASEGT. The CDR3 sequence is 13 residues long. With 7 bases clipped from V and 2 bases from J, the junction kept 4 bases outside the gene matches.

This clonotype has more than one count but fewer than ten. CDR3 residues: CASSVGRGVVYNEQFF. CDR3 nucleotide sequence: TGTGCCAGCAGCGTAGGTCGGGGTGTGGTATACAATGAGCAGTTCTTC. This chain joins TRBV9 and TRBJ2-1; perhaps TRBD2 as D (5 bases). The CDR3 extends over 16 amino acids. Trimming took 0 bases from V and 4 from J, leaving 14 bases between them. Germline V gene data show CDR1 as SGDLS and CDR2 as YYNGEE.

This clonotype turned up a few times. This chain joins TRBV15 and TRBJ1-2; D is unresolved. Germline V gene data show CDR1 as LNHNV and CDR2 as YYDKDF (reference sequence). V lost 5 bases to trimming and J lost 7 bases, with 14 bases between them. CDR3 length: 13 residues. In DNA form, the CDR3 reads TGTGCCACCAGCCAGAGAAGAGGAGCTGGCTACACCTTC. It is translated as CATSQRRGAGYTF.

The gene calls are TRBV20-1 and TRBJ1-1; possibly TRBD1 for D (6 bases). Germline CDR1 and CDR2: DFQATT and SNEGSKA (reference sequence). Between the trimmed V and J ends, which lost 2 bases and 7 bases, there was a span of 11 bases. There are 12 residues in the CDR3. The CDR3 sequence is CSARSGQIEAFF. The CDR3 nucleotides read TGCAGTGCTAGATCCGGACAGATTGAAGCTTTCTTT.

This clonotype was detected many times. The chain employs TRBV20-1 and TRBJ2-3; maybe TRBD2 (6 bases). Germline CDR1 DFQATT, CDR2 SNEGSKA (reference sequence). The V gene lost 4 bases and the J gene lost 6 bases, with 20 bases spanning the gap. CDR3 length: 15 amino acids. CDR3 region: CSATPGRVGGDTQYF. CDR3 DNA sequence: TGCAGTGCTACGCCTGGCCGGGTCGGAGGGGATACGCAGTATTTT.

This chain links TRBV10-3 with TRBJ2-1; D uncertain. V lost 8 bases and J 5 bases, leaving 10 bases between the germline ends. The CDR3 contains 12 residues. The germline gives CDR1 ENHRY, CDR2 SYGVKD. This CDR3 is CAISFENNEQFF. The CDR3 coding sequence is TGTGCCATCTCCTTTGAAAACAATGAGCAGTTCTTC.

The V gene is TRBV6-1, the J gene TRBJ2-6, with 7 bases lining up with TRBD2. Germline loops: CDR1 MNHNS, CDR2 SASEGT. The V gene end was trimmed by 5 bases and the J gene end by 1 base; junction bases not matched to a gene: 8. This CDR3 region has 17 residues. CDR3 nucleotides: TGTGCCAGCAGTCTTCGGGGGGTGGGATCTGGGGCCAACGTCCTGACTTTC. It specifies CASSLRGVGSGANVLTF.

V gene TRBV6-1 combines with J gene TRBJ1-2; TRBD1 agrees at 8 bases. V lost 4 bases and J lost 6; bases outside the gene matches: 7. Germline CDR1 is MNHNS and CDR2 is SASEGT. The CDR3 is 14 amino acids. CDR3 residues: CASSGQGLGDGYTF. In DNA form, the CDR3 reads TGTGCCAGCAGTGGACAGGGGCTCGGGGATGGCTACACCTTC.

This clonotype was picked up a small number of times. The chain recombines TRBV6-1 with TRBJ2-1; 9 bases are shared with TRBD1. Germline CDR1 and CDR2: MNHNS and SASEGT. V shed 2 bases and J 9 bases; nucleotides not matched to a gene: 8. This CDR3 spans 15 amino acids. This CDR3 reads CASSELQGARSEQFF. In DNA, the CDR3 is TGTGCCAGCAGTGAATTACAGGGGGCGCGGAGTGAGCAGTTCTTC.

This clonotype has a handful of counts. The rearrangement links TRBV7-3 to TRBJ2-1; TRBD2 matches 8 bases. The V gene end was trimmed by 5 bases and the J gene end by 4 bases; junction bases not matched to a gene: 10. CDR1 and CDR2 (germline): SGHTA, FQGTGA. This CDR3 is built from 16 residues. In nucleotides, the CDR3 is TGTGCCAGCAGCCCGTCCGGGACTAGAGGTTACAATGAGCAGTTCTTC. Protein product: CASSPSGTRGYNEQFF.

This clonotype appeared once. The rearrangement links TRBV12-3 or TRBV12-4 to TRBJ2-5; D remains unclear. The CDR3 length is 12 residues. V was trimmed by 3 bases and J by 4 bases, leaving 6 bases between them. CDR3 bases: TGTGCCAGCAGTTTTGCTGCAGAGACCCAGTACTTC. It specifies CASSFAAETQYF.

V usage is TRBV2 and J usage is TRBJ2-6; D is unclear. In germline, CDR1 is SNHLY, CDR2 FYNNEI. The CDR3 consists of 18 residues. The germline V and J ends were trimmed by 1 base and 0 bases, with 13 bases remaining between them. This CDR3 reads CASSEGRSFSSGANVLTF. The CDR3 coding sequence is TGTGCCAGCAGTGAAGGGAGATCATTTAGCTCTGGGGCCAACGTCCTGACTTTC. Filled out from reference TRBV2 and TRBJ2-6, the complete variable domain reads EPEVTQTPSHQVTQMGQEVILRCVPISNHLYFYWYRQILGQKVEFLVSFYNNEISEKSEIFDDQFSVERPDGSNFTLKIRSTKLEDSAMYFCASSEGRSFSSGANVLTFGAGSRLTVL.

This clonotype has more than one count but fewer than ten. The rearrangement links TRBV7-9 to TRBJ2-7, with no clear D. The CDR3 consists of 13 residues. With 5 bases removed from V and 7 bases from J, the gap between germline ends came to 15 bases. Germline V gene sequence: CDR1 SEHNR, CDR2 FQNEAQ (reference sequence). CDR3 coding DNA: TGTGCCAGCAGCGGGATTCCCTATAGGGAGCAGTACTTC. Its translation is CASSGIPYREQYF.

This clonotype appeared a few times. V gene TRBV24-1 combines with J gene TRBJ2-1, with a possible D match to TRBD1 (5 bases). V lost 1 base and J 4 bases, leaving 10 bases between the germline ends. Germline V lookup: CDR1 KGHDR, CDR2 SFDVKD. The CDR3 spans 15 residues. CDR3 sequence: CATSDFTQGYNEQFF. CDR3 DNA sequence: TGTGCCACCAGTGATTTTACGCAGGGTTACAATGAGCAGTTCTTC.

The chain uses TRBV6-1 and TRBJ2-2; D may match TRBD1 or TRBD2 (5 bases each). V lost 0 bases, J lost 4 bases, and 15 bases lay in between. There are 17 residues in the CDR3. Germline CDR1 is MNHNS and CDR2 is SASEGT. CDR3 sequence reads: CASSEAGPTTVTGELFF. The CDR3 DNA sequence: TGTGCCAGCAGTGAAGCGGGACCGACCACGGTCACCGGGGAGCTGTTTTTT.